The 9 T cell receptor beta chains below all came from one sample that was sequenced in a study of blood T cell repertoires in COVID-19. Some clones are missing from TCRdb's copy, which holds only in-frame ones; the method was immunoSEQ multiplex PCR. The sample has about 180,000 clones, around 83% seen once. The sequencing sample was made of PBMCs or T cells enriched from blood (not recorded which). The origin of the receptors is a man aged 35-49 years who had recovered from COVID-19.

The chain employs TRBV30 and TRBJ1-1; D remains ambiguous. This CDR3 has 14 residues. The germline V and J ends were trimmed by 0 bases and 0 bases, with 8 bases remaining between them. Germline CDR1 GTSNPN, CDR2 SVGIG (reference sequence). CDR3 in DNA: TGTGCCTGGAGTGTATCCCCCATGAACACTGAAGCTTTCTTT. This translates into CAWSVSPMNTEAFF. Full variable domain (missing parts from reference TRBV30 and TRBJ1-1): SQTIHQWPATLVQPVGSPLSLECTVEGTSNPNLYWYRQAAGRGLQLLFYSVGIGQISSEVPQNLSASRPQDRQFILSSKKLLLSDSGFYLCAWSVSPMNTEAFFGQGTRLTVV.

The chain employs TRBV28 and TRBJ1-3; D unresolved. Germline CDR1 and CDR2: MDHEN and SYDVKM. This CDR3 has 14 residues. The germline V and J ends were trimmed by 1 base and 4 bases, with 8 bases remaining between them. This CDR3 is CASSLYSGGNTIYF. Here the CDR3 DNA reads TGTGCCAGCAGTTTATATTCCGGGGGAAACACCATATATTTT.

CDR3 in amino acids: CASSPPDRGNNEQFF. The CDR3 DNA is TGTGCCAGCTCACCACCGGACAGGGGAAACAATGAGCAGTTCTTC. This chain uses TRBV18 with TRBJ2-1; TRBD1 aligns across 9 bases. This CDR3 has 15 amino acids. V dropped 0 bases and J dropped 5; count of bases not matched to a gene: 2. CDR1 and CDR2 (germline): KGHSH, LQKENI.

The J gene is TRBJ1-1, the V gene TRBV30; 10 bases fit TRBD1. Germline CDR1 and CDR2: GTSNPN and SVGIG (reference sequence). The V and J ends lost 3 bases and 4 bases, in that order; junction bases with no gene match: 8. This CDR3 region has 15 residues. Written as DNA, the CDR3 is TGTGCCTGGAGGGGACCGGGACAGGGGAGCACTGAAGCTTTCTTT. As protein: CAWRGPGQGSTEAFF.

V gene TRBV25-1 combines with J gene TRBJ2-7; TRBD1 is a possible D gene (5 bases). Trimming took 8 bases from V and 0 from J, leaving 8 bases between them. This CDR3 is 12 amino acids long. CDR1 and CDR2 (germline): MGHDK, SYGVNS. CDR3 sequence: CASGRASYEQYF. The CDR3, as DNA: TGTGCCAGCGGCAGGGCCTCCTACGAGCAGTACTTC.

The table lists this clone with a few counts. This sequence joins TRBV7-3 and TRBJ1-1; D not resolved. Per the germline V gene, CDR1 is SGHTA and CDR2 is FQGTGA. CDR3 length: 13 residues. V was shortened by 2 bases and J by 7 bases, with 11 bases between the two germline ends. The CDR3 is CASSLGYGVEAFF. In nucleotides, the CDR3 is TGTGCCAGCAGCTTAGGTTACGGGGTTGAAGCTTTCTTT.

The chain employs TRBV11-3 and TRBJ2-7; D call uncertain. The CDR3 consists of 13 residues. Trimming left V 3 bases short and J 3 bases short, with 9 bases between. The germline V gene encodes CDR1 SGHNT and CDR2 YENEEA. Written as DNA, the CDR3 is TGTGCCAGCAGCTTTGCCAGAATCTACGAGCAGTACTTC. As protein: CASSFARIYEQYF.

CDR3 residues: CASGAGTGAREQYF. The CDR3 DNA is TGTGCCAGCGGGGCGGGGACAGGGGCCCGCGAGCAGTACTTC. The chain links TRBV2 to TRBJ2-7; 10 nucleotides line up with TRBD1. The germline CDR1 and CDR2 sequences are SNHLY and FYNNEI. This CDR3 is 14 amino acids long. V lost 8 bases and J lost 6; bases outside the gene matches: 10.

This chain joins TRBV3-1 (or the pseudogene TRBV3-2) and TRBJ1-2; unclear D gene. The CDR3 runs to 15 residues. Germline V lookup: CDR1 LGHDT, CDR2 YNNKEL (reference sequence). The ends were cut back, 0 bases at V and 5 bases at J, with 13 bases in the middle. This chain's CDR3 is CASSQESSPTYGYTF. In nucleotides, the CDR3 is TGTGCCAGCAGCCAAGAGTCCAGTCCGACTTATGGCTACACCTTC.